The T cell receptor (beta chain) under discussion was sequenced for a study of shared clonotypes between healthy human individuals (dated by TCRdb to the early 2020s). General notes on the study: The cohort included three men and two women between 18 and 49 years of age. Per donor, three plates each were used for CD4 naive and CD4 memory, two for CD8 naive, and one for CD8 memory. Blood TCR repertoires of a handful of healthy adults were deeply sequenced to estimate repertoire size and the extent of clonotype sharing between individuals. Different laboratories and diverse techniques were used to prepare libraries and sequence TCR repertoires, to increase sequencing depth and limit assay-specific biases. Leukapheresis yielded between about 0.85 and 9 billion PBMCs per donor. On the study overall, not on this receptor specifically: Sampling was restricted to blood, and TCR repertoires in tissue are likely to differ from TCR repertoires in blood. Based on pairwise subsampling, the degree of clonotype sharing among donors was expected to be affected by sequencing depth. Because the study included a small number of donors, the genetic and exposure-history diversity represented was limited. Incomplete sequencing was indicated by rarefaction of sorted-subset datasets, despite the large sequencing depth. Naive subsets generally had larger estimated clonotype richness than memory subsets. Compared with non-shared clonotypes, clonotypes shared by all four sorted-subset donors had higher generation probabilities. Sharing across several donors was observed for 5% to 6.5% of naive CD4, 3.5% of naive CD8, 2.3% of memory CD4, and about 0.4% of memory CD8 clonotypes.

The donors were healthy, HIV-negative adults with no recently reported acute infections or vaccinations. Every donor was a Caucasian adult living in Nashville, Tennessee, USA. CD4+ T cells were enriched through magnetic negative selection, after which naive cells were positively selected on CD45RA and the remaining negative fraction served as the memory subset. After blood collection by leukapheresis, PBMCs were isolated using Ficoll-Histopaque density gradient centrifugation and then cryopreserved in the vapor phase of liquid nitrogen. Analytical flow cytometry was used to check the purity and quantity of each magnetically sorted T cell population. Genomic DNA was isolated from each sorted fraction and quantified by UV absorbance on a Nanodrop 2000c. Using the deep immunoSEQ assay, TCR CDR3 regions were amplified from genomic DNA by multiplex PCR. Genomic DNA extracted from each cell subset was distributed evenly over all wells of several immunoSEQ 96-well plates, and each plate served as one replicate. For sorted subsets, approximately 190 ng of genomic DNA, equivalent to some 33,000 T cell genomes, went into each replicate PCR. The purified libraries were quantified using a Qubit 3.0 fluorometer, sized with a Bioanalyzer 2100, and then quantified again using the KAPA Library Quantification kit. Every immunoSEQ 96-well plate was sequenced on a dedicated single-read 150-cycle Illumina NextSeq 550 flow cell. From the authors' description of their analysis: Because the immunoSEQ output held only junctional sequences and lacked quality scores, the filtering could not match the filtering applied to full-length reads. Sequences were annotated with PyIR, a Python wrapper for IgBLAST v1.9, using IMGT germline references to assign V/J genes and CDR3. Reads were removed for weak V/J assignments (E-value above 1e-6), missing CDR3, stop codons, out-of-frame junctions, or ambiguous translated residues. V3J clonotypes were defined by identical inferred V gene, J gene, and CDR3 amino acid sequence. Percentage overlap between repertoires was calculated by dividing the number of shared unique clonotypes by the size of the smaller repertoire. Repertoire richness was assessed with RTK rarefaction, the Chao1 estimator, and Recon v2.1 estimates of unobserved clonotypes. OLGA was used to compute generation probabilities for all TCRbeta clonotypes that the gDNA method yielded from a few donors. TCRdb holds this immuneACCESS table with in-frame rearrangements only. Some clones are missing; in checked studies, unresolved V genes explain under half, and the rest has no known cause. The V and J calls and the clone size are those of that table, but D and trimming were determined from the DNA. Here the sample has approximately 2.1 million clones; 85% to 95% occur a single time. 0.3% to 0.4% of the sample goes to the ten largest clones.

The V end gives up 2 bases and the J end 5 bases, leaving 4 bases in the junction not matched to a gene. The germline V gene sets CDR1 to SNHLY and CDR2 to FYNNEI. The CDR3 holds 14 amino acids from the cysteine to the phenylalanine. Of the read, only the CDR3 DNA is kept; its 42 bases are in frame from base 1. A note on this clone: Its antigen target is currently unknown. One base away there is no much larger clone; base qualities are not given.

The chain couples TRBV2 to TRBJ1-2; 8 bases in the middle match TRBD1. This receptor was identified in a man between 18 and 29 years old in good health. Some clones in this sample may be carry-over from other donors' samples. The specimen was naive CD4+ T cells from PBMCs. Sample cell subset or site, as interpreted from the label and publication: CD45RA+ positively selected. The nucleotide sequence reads TGTGCCAGCAGTGAACAGGGGGCTATTTATGGCTACACCTTC. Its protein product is CASSEQGAIYGYTF.